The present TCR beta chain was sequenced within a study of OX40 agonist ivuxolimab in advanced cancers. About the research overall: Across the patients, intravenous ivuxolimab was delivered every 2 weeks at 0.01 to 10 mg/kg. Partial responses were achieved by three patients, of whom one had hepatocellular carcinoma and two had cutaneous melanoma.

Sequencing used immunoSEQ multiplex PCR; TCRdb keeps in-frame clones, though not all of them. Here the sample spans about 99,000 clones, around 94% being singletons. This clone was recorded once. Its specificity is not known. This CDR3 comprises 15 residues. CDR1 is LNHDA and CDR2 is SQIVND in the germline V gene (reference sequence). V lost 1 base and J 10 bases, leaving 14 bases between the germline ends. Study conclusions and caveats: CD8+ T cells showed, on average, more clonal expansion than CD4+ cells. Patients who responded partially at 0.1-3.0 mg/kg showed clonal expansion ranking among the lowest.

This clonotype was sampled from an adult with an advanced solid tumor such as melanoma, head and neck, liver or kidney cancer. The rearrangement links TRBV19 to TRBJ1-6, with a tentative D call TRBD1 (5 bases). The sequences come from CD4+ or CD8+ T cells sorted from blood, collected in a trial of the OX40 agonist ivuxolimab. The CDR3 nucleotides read TGTGCCAGTAGTATAGGAGACAGAAAAAGATCACCCCTCCACTTT. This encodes CASSIGDRKRSPLHF.